Listed below are T cell receptor beta chains from one sample, sequenced in a study of blood T cell repertoires in COVID-19. Assay used: immunoSEQ multiplex PCR; TCRdb lists only in-frame clones, some missing. The table records about 140,000 clones, about 76% of them present only once. Sequenced sample: peripheral blood. The receptor set was obtained from a man aged 80 or over with acute or convalescent COVID-19. CDR3s include the opening cysteine and the closing phenylalanine or tryptophan. A D gene is named only where the DNA matches it firmly. Some rows have no size entry. The others give once, few or many, or a class for an expanded clone.

TRBV9	.	TRBJ2-7	.	TGTGCCAGCAGCGTCTACAGGGAACCCTACGAGCAGTACTTC	CASSVYREPYEQYF
TRBV18	.	TRBJ1-4	.	TGTGCCAGCTCACCCCCCGGTAGTAATGAAAAACTGTTTTTT	CASSPPGSNEKLFF
TRBV5-1	.	TRBJ2-3	.	TGCGCCAGCAGCTTAGGGGGGGCAGCAGATACGCAGTATTTT	CASSLGGAADTQYF
TRBV21-1	.	TRBJ1-4	.	TGTGCCAGCAGTACTAGACAGGGCTTAGAAAAACTGTTTTTT	CASSTRQGLEKLFF
TRBV3-1/TRBV3-2	.	TRBJ1-2	.	TGTGCCAGCAGCCCCCTTGGGGGGGTCTATGGCTACACCTTC	CASSPLGGVYGYTF
TRBV29-1	.	TRBJ1-3	.	TGCAGCGTTGTCCGCGGTAGGGGAATCGGAAACACCATATATTTT	CSVVRGRGIGNTIYF
TRBV5-1	.	TRBJ2-3	TRBD1	TGCGCCAGCAGGAGGGACAGGGTAGATACGCAGTATTTT	CASRRDRVDTQYF
TRBV30	.	TRBJ1-6	TRBD1	TGTGCCTGGAGCCCTATGACAGGGGGCAGTTCACCCCTCCACTTT	CAWSPMTGGSSPLHF
TRBV3-1/TRBV3-2	.	TRBJ2-1	TRBD1	TGTGCCAGCAGCCCCACCGGACAGGGTGGAAATGAGCAGTTCTTC	CASSPTGQGGNEQFF
TRBV7-9	.	TRBJ1-1	.	TGTGCCAGCAGCTTACCTTCCGGGATTTTCGGCGGCACTGAAGCTTTCTTT	CASSLPSGIFGGTEAFF
TRBV2	once	TRBJ1-2	.	TGTGCCAGCAGTGAGGGAGAGAACTATGGCTACACCTTC	CASSEGENYGYTF
TRBV5-6	.	TRBJ2-1	TRBD1	TGTGCCAGCTACCATTCCTCAGGGGGCCCCTACAATGAGCAGTTCTTC	CASYHSSGGPYNEQFF
TRBV28	once	TRBJ2-7	TRBD1	TGTGCCAGCAGGCTACCGGGACAGGGGGCCAACGAGCAGTACTTC	CASRLPGQGANEQYF
TRBV28	.	TRBJ1-4	.	TGTGCCAGCAGCCCCAGAACAAATGAAAAACTGTTTTTT	CASSPRTNEKLFF
TRBV11-2	.	TRBJ2-3	TRBD2	TGTGCCAGCAGCTCCCGCGAGCGGGGGAAAGGCACAGATACGCAGTATTTT	CASSSRERGKGTDTQYF
TRBV27	few	TRBJ2-7	.	TGTGCCAGCAGTGCAGGAATTAGCTCCTACGAGCAGTACTTC	CASSAGISSYEQYF
TRBV28	.	TRBJ1-2	.	TGTGCCAGCAGTCCCGCGGGGCTCGGCTACACCTTC	CASSPAGLGYTF
TRBV7-3	few	TRBJ2-7	.	TGTGCCAGCAGCTCAGGGCGGGCAGGGGAATTTTACGAGCAGTACTTC	CASSSGRAGEFYEQYF
TRBV6-5	few	TRBJ1-1	.	TGTGCCAGCAGTTACTGGCAGAACACTGAAGCTTTCTTT	CASSYWQNTEAFF
TRBV29-1	.	TRBJ1-1	.	TGCAGCGTCGCCACGGACAGAAACACTGAAGCTTTCTTT	CSVATDRNTEAFF
TRBV5-1	.	TRBJ1-5	.	TGCGCCAGCAGCTTGGGTACAGAAGATCAGCCCCAGCATTTT	CASSLGTEDQPQHF
TRBV28	.	TRBJ2-7	TRBD1	TGTGCCAGTATGGGACAGTCCCCCTACGAGCAGTACTTC	CASMGQSPYEQYF
TRBV29-1	.	TRBJ1-1	TRBD1	TGCAGCGGACAGGGGGACTTGAACACTGAAGCTTTCTTT	CSGQGDLNTEAFF
TRBV4-2	.	TRBJ2-1	TRBD2	TGTGCCAGCAGCGATAGCGGGGGGGCCGGGGATGAGCAGTTCTTC	CASSDSGGAGDEQFF
TRBV10-3	.	TRBJ2-3	.	TGTGCCATCAGTGCCCCAGGGAGGGATACGCAGTATTTT	CAISAPGRDTQYF
TRBV5-6	.	TRBJ1-5	.	TGTGCCAGCAGCCGGGAAAGGAATCAGCCCCAGCATTTT	CASSRERNQPQHF
TRBV18	.	TRBJ2-5	TRBD2	TGTGCCAGCTCACCACTCCTAGCGGGGAACCAAGAGACCCAGTACTTC	CASSPLLAGNQETQYF
TRBV7-6	few	TRBJ1-5	.	TGTGCCAGCAGCCTAGGGTTTGGTCGGAGCAATCAGCCCCAGCATTTT	CASSLGFGRSNQPQHF
TRBV7-9	.	TRBJ2-5	TRBD1	TGTGCCAGCAGTCCGGACAGGGTGGGCGAGACCCAGTACTTC	CASSPDRVGETQYF
TRBV19	.	TRBJ2-1	TRBD1	TGTGCCAGTAGTCGACAGGGGGCTCAACGGTCGCAGTTCTTC	CASSRQGAQRSQFF
TRBV9	once	TRBJ1-4	.	TGTGCCAGCAGCCCCCGTGGCGACAGCTACTACGAAAAACTGTTTTTT	CASSPRGDSYYEKLFF
TRBV10-2	.	TRBJ1-5	TRBD1	TGCGCCAGCAGCTACGGACAGGGCCAGCCCCAGCATTTT	CASSYGQGQPQHF
TRBV6-4	.	TRBJ2-3	.	TGTGCCAGCAAGGAGGGGGCCACAGATACGCAGTATTTT	CASKEGATDTQYF
TRBV30	.	TRBJ1-6	.	TGTGCCTGGAGTGTAGGGACTGTTGGTTCACCCCTCCACTTT	CAWSVGTVGSPLHF
TRBV7-3	.	TRBJ2-5	.	TGTGCCAGCAGCCCCCTAGCTCAAGAGACCCAGTACTTC	CASSPLAQETQYF
TRBV5-5	once	TRBJ1-1	.	TGTGCCAGCAGCTGGGCGGACATGAACACTGAAGCTTTCTTT	CASSWADMNTEAFF
TRBV3-1/TRBV3-2	.	TRBJ1-6	TRBD1	TGTGCCAGCAGCCAAGGACAGGGTTTGTCCTATAATTCACCCCTCCACTTT	CASSQGQGLSYNSPLHF
TRBV6-5	.	TRBJ2-7	TRBD1	TGTGCCAGCAGCCTTACAGACAGGGGGTTAGGTGAGCAGTACTTC	CASSLTDRGLGEQYF
TRBV2	once	TRBJ1-6	.	TGTGCCAGCACCGACAGGAATAATTCACCCCTCCACTTT	CASTDRNNSPLHF
TRBV19	few	TRBJ2-7	TRBD1	TGTGCCAGTAGTCCAGGGACAGGGATTCCCCACGAGCAGTACTTC	CASSPGTGIPHEQYF
TRBV2	few	TRBJ2-7	.	TGTGCCTCCCGGGACACCACCTACGAGCAGTACTTC	CASRDTTYEQYF
TRBV7-3	.	TRBJ2-5	TRBD1	TGTGCCAGCAGCCCCGGGACAGGGGAGACCCAGTACTTC	CASSPGTGETQYF
TRBV2	.	TRBJ1-1	.	TGTGCCAGCAGTGAATACAGGAACACTGAAGCTTTCTTT	CASSEYRNTEAFF
TRBV11-1	.	TRBJ1-2	.	TGTGCCAGCAGCGCAGCTAACTATGGCTACACCTTC	CASSAANYGYTF
TRBV19	.	TRBJ2-1	TRBD2	TGTGCCAGTAGTATCAAGTCTAGCGGGCGGAATGAGCAGTTCTTC	CASSIKSSGRNEQFF
TRBV5-4	.	TRBJ2-2	TRBD1	TGTGCCAGCAGCTTACGGACAGGGCCCGGGGAGCTGTTTTTT	CASSLRTGPGELFF